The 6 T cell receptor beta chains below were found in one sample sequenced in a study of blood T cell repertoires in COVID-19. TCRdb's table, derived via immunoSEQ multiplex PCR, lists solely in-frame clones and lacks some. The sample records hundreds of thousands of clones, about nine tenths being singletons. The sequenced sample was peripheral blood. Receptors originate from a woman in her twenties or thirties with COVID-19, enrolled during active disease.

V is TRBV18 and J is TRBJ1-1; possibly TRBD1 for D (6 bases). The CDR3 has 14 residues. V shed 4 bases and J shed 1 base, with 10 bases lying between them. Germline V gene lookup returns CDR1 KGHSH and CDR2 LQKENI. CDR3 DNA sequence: TGTGCCAGCTCACTAGGACAGTCGAACACTGAAGCTTTCTTT. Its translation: CASSLGQSNTEAFF.

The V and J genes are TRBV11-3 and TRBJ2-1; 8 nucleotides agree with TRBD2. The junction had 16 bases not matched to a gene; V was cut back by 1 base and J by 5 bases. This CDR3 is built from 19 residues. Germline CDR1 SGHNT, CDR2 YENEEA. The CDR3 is CASSLGRWGSGLGDNEQFF. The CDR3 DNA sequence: TGTGCCAGCAGCTTAGGACGTTGGGGATCGGGACTAGGGGACAATGAGCAGTTCTTC.

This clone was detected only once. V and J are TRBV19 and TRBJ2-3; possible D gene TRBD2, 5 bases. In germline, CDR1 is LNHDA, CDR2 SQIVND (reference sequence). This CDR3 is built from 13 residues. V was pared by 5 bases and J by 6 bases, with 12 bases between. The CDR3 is CASSYGERDTQYF. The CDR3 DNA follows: TGTGCCAGTAGTTACGGGGAGAGGGATACGCAGTATTTT.

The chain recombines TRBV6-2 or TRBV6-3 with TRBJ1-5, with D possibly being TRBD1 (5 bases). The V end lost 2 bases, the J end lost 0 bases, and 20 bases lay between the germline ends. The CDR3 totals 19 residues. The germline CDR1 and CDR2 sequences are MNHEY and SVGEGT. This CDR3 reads CASSYRAGTESISNQPQHF. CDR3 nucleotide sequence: TGTGCCAGCAGTTACCGTGCGGGGACGGAATCCATTAGCAATCAGCCCCAGCATTTT.

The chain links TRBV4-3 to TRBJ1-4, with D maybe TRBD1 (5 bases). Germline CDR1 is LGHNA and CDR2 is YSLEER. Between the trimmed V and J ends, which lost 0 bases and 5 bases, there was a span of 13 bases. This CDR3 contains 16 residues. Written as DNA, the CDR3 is TGCGCCAGCAGCCAAGATCGGCGGGGGTGGAATGAAAAACTGTTTTTT. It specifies CASSQDRRGWNEKLFF.

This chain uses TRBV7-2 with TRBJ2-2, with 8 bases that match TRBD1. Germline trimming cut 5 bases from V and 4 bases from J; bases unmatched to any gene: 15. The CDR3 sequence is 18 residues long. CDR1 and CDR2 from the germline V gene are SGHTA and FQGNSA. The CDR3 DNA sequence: TGTGCCAGCAGCCCCCCACGAGGGCAGGGGGCAGGCACCGGGGAGCTGTTTTTT. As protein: CASSPPRGQGAGTGELFF.